This T cell receptor beta chain was captured in a study of vaccination and CD4 T cells after COVID-19. Study-wide background: The convalescents were made up of six males and four females, two of whom were Hispanic. Some control cultures received a CEFX pool, which served as the positive control. Others received an HIV-1 Nef pool or no peptide. Investigators stimulated cells with overlapping spike peptides drawn from SARS-CoV-2, HCoV-NL63, HCoV-OC43 and HCoV-229E.

An Oncomine TCR Beta short-read assay was used to sequence the DNA from cultured CD4+ T cells. TCRdb fed the PCR reads into MiXCR, producing one record per CDR3 protein. Here the sample spans roughly 18,000 distinct CDR3 sequences, 70% being singletons. Described treatment: roughly 10-day PBMC culture with coronavirus spike peptide pools or control peptides (ViraFEST assay). This clonotype was detected only a few times. Its antigen is unknown. Sequenced sample: CD4+ T cells from blood, cultured in vitro. The TCR comes from a human donor who had recovered from COVID-19.

CDR3 loop: CASSSLRGLDSPLHF. DNA for the CDR3: TGTGCCAGCAGCAGTTTGAGGGGGCTAGACTCACCCCTCCACTTT. The chain uses TRBV21-1 and TRBJ1-6; no DNA check was done on the table's D call, TRBD1. TRBV21-1 is a recognized pseudogene. CDR3 size: 15 residues.